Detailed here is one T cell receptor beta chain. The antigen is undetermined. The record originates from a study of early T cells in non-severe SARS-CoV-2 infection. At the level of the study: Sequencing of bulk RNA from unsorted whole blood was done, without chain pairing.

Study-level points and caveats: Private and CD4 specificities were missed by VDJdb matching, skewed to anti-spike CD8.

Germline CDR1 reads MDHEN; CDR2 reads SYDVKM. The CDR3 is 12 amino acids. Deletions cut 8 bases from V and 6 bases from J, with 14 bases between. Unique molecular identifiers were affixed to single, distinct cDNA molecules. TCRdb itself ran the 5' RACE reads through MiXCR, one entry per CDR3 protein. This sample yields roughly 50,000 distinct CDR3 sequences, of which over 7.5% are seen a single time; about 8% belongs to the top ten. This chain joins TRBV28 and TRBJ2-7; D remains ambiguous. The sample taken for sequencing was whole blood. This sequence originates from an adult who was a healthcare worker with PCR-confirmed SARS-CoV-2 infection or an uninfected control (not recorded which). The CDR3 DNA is TGTGCCAGCTGCGGCAGTTTATCCGAGCAGTACTTC. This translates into CASCGSLSEQYF.